Listed below are T cell receptor beta chains from one sample, sequenced in a study of monozygotic twins with cystic fibrosis. Generated by immunoSEQ multiplex PCR, the TCRdb table keeps only in-frame clones and is missing some. Of fewer than 30,000 clones in the sample, around 81% were seen once. The sample consisted of blood. These receptors all come from a girl aged 2-10 years with cystic fibrosis. CDR3s include the opening cysteine and the closing phenylalanine or tryptophan. Each record gives: V gene, clone size, D gene, J gene, CDR3 length, CDR3 DNA, CDR3 protein. D genes are given only for firm matches. Size tells how often a clone was seen (once, few, many) or the class of an expanded clone, and some rows leave it out.

V gene: TRBV5-1; clone size: NA; D gene: NA; J gene: TRBJ1-1; CDR3 length: 13; CDR3 DNA: TGCGCCAGCAGCTTGAGCATAGACACTGAAGCTTTCTTT; CDR3 protein: CASSLSIDTEAFF
V gene: TRBV21-1; clone size: NA; D gene: NA; J gene: TRBJ1-5; CDR3 length: 15; CDR3 DNA: TGTGCCAGCCCCCTACGTGCCAGAACGTGTCAGCCCCAGCATTTT; CDR3 protein: CASPLRARTCQPQHF
V gene: TRBV28; clone size: NA; D gene: NA; J gene: TRBJ2-3; CDR3 length: 19; CDR3 DNA: TGTGCCAGCAGTTTGAGTTTTGGTTCGGGGAGGTGGGGCACAGATACGCAGTATTTT; CDR3 protein: CASSLSFGSGRWGTDTQYF
V gene: TRBV4-1; clone size: NA; D gene: TRBD2; J gene: TRBJ2-5; CDR3 length: 16; CDR3 DNA: TGCGCCAGCAGCCGGGAACTAGCGGGGCTAGGGGAGACCCAGTACTTC; CDR3 protein: CASSRELAGLGETQYF
V gene: TRBV11-3; clone size: NA; D gene: NA; J gene: TRBJ1-1; CDR3 length: 13; CDR3 DNA: TGTGCCAGCAGCTTATATGGGACGACTGAAGCTTTCTTT; CDR3 protein: CASSLYGTTEAFF
V gene: TRBV6-6; clone size: NA; D gene: NA; J gene: TRBJ2-1; CDR3 length: 13; CDR3 DNA: TGTGCCAGCAGTCAAGTTCACTACAATGAGCAGTTCTTC; CDR3 protein: CASSQVHYNEQFF
V gene: TRBV18; clone size: NA; D gene: NA; J gene: TRBJ1-1; CDR3 length: 13; CDR3 DNA: TGTGCCAGCTCACCGAATGACGACAGGGAAGCTTTCTTT; CDR3 protein: CASSPNDDREAFF
V gene: TRBV9; clone size: NA; D gene: NA; J gene: TRBJ2-7; CDR3 length: 14; CDR3 DNA: TGTGCCAGCAGCGTAGAGGCTAGCTTTAACGAGCAGTACTTC; CDR3 protein: CASSVEASFNEQYF
V gene: TRBV5-4; clone size: NA; D gene: NA; J gene: TRBJ1-2; CDR3 length: 15; CDR3 DNA: TGTGCCAGCAGCTTGTTAGTAGGGCAGGGTGAAGGCTACACCTTC; CDR3 protein: CASSLLVGQGEGYTF
V gene: TRBV7-8; clone size: NA; D gene: NA; J gene: TRBJ1-4; CDR3 length: 13; CDR3 DNA: TGTGCCAGCAGCTTATGGCCAGGTGAAAAACTGTTTTTT; CDR3 protein: CASSLWPGEKLFF
V gene: TRBV4-2; clone size: NA; D gene: TRBD2; J gene: TRBJ2-1; CDR3 length: 19; CDR3 DNA: TGTGCCAGCAGCCAAACCCGTGGGACTAGCGGGGGGTTATACAATGAGCAGTTCTTC; CDR3 protein: CASSQTRGTSGGLYNEQFF
V gene: TRBV15; clone size: once; D gene: NA; J gene: TRBJ2-5; CDR3 length: 15; CDR3 DNA: TGTGCCACCAGCAGAGATCCGCGCAACCAAGAGACCCAGTACTTC; CDR3 protein: CATSRDPRNQETQYF
V gene: TRBV27; clone size: NA; D gene: TRBD1; J gene: TRBJ2-7; CDR3 length: 16; CDR3 DNA: TGTGCCAGCAGTTCGACATACAGGGGTAGCTCCTACGAGCAGTACTTC; CDR3 protein: CASSSTYRGSSYEQYF
V gene: TRBV7-8; clone size: NA; D gene: NA; J gene: TRBJ2-1; CDR3 length: 15; CDR3 DNA: TGTGCCAGCAGCCCCGTGACTAGTGTTTACAATGAGCAGTTCTTC; CDR3 protein: CASSPVTSVYNEQFF
V gene: TRBV27; clone size: NA; D gene: NA; J gene: TRBJ2-7; CDR3 length: 15; CDR3 DNA: TGTGCCAGCAGGGGGCCAGAGGGCCGGGTTGCCGAGCAGTACTTC; CDR3 protein: CASRGPEGRVAEQYF
V gene: TRBV27; clone size: few; D gene: TRBD2; J gene: TRBJ2-5; CDR3 length: 19; CDR3 DNA: TGTGCCAGCAGTTCAACCCCGGGACTAGCGGGAGTAGGCGGAGAGACCCAGTACTTC; CDR3 protein: CASSSTPGLAGVGGETQYF
V gene: TRBV21-1; clone size: NA; D gene: NA; J gene: TRBJ1-6; CDR3 length: 12; CDR3 DNA: TGTGCCAGCCGAAAGGGGGATGCACCCCTCCACTTT; CDR3 protein: CASRKGDAPLHF
V gene: TRBV18; clone size: NA; D gene: NA; J gene: TRBJ2-6; CDR3 length: 17; CDR3 DNA: TGTGCCAGCTCACCACCGTCAGGCAGCTCTGGGGCCAACGTCCTGACTTTC; CDR3 protein: CASSPPSGSSGANVLTF
V gene: TRBV28; clone size: NA; D gene: NA; J gene: TRBJ2-5; CDR3 length: 14; CDR3 DNA: TGTGCCAGCAGTTACCCGACGGCGGAAGAGACCCAGTACTTC; CDR3 protein: CASSYPTAEETQYF
V gene: TRBV6-1; clone size: few; D gene: NA; J gene: TRBJ2-7; CDR3 length: 15; CDR3 DNA: TGTGCCAGCAGTGAAGGAACCAGACCGGGCCACGAGCAGTACTTC; CDR3 protein: CASSEGTRPGHEQYF